These 26 T cell receptor beta chains share one sample of origin, sequenced in a study of cytomegalovirus exposure and HLA in healthy donors (dated by TCRdb to 2017 to 2019). The library was made by the immunoSEQ multiplex PCR assay. The multiplex PCR relied on a mix of 60 forward primers for TCR Vbeta segments and 13 reverse primers for TCR Jbeta segments. The immuneACCESS repertoire file appears here via TCRdb, limited to in-frame rearrangements. These files lack a portion of the clones; in checked studies, under half of the deficit traces to unresolved V genes, and the cause of the others is not known. This sample holds over 150,000 clones; approximately 78% were observed only once. In total, the top ten clones hold 0.96% of the sample. The sample taken for sequencing was PBMCs. These receptor sequences come from a girl aged 2-15 years in good health and CMV-seropositive.

This chain uses TRBV29-1 with TRBJ2-5, with TRBD2 matching over 9 bases. The V and J ends lost 2 bases and 4 bases, in that order; junction bases with no gene match: 8. This CDR3 spans 15 amino acids. Germline assignment: CDR1 SQVTM and CDR2 ANQGSEA. The CDR3, as DNA: TGCAGCGTTGAACGGTCTAGCGGGATCAGAGAGACCCAGTACTTC. Protein sequence: CSVERSSGIRETQYF. Together with reference TRBV29-1 and TRBJ2-5, the CDR3 gives the full variable domain: SAVISQKPSRDICQRGTSLTIQCQVDSQVTMMFWYRQQPGQSLTLIATANQGSEATYESGFVIDKFPISRPNLTFSTLTVSNMSPEDSSIYLCSVERSSGIRETQYFGPGTRLLVL.

The rearrangement uses TRBV5-1 and TRBJ1-1; D is perhaps TRBD1 (6 bases). Germline V CDR1 and CDR2: SGHRS, YFSETQ. This CDR3 region has 15 residues. Trimming took off 0 bases at V and 0 bases at J, with 9 bases between the two ends. The DNA of the CDR3 is TGCGCCAGCAGCTTGGGGACAGTCATGAACACTGAAGCTTTCTTT. Its protein product is CASSLGTVMNTEAFF.

This clone occurred once. This rearrangement joins TRBV4-1 to TRBJ2-7, with a possible D match to TRBD2 (6 bases). V gave up 3 bases and J gave up 3 bases, with 12 bases separating them. The CDR3 loop spans 14 amino acids. Germline V lookup: CDR1 MGHRA, CDR2 YSYEKL. The DNA of the CDR3 is TGCGCCAGCAGCCAGAATTCGGGGGACTACGAGCAGTACTTC. It encodes CASSQNSGDYEQYF.

The chain joins TRBV10-2 to TRBJ2-3; D remains ambiguous. CDR1 is WSHSY, CDR2 SAAADI, per germline. The CDR3 loop spans 12 amino acids. Trimming shortened V by 6 bases and J by 9 bases, and 13 bases separated the two germline ends. The CDR3 region has the DNA TGCGCCAGCAGAAGAGGAAGAGCCACGCAGTATTTT. The encoded protein is CASRRGRATQYF.

This clone was counted between two and nine times. The J gene is TRBJ1-5, the V gene TRBV30, with unresolved D. The length of the CDR3 is 13 residues. V lost 2 bases, J lost 5 bases, and 10 bases lay in between. From germline, CDR1 is GTSNPN and CDR2 SVGIG (reference sequence). The chain's CDR3 is CAWSLGRDQPQHF. In nucleotides, the CDR3 is TGTGCCTGGAGTCTTGGGAGGGATCAGCCCCAGCATTTT.

J is TRBJ1-1 and V is TRBV28, with TRBD1 matching over 8 bases. The CDR3 extends over 14 amino acids. The V gene end was trimmed by 5 bases and the J gene end by 6 bases; junction bases not matched to a gene: 8. The germline gives CDR1 MDHEN, CDR2 SYDVKM. The CDR3 loop is CASSRQGAIAEAFF. The CDR3 DNA sequence: TGTGCCAGCAGTCGTCAGGGGGCAATCGCTGAAGCTTTCTTT.

The CDR3: CASSATSGRSGANVLTF. CDR3 nucleotides: TGTGCCAGCAGTGCGACTAGCGGGAGGTCTGGGGCCAACGTCCTGACTTTC. The chain couples TRBV25-1 to TRBJ2-6; 13 bases agree with TRBD2. V trimming: 4 bases; J trimming: 1 base; junction bases outside the gene matches: 1. The CDR3 contains 17 residues. Germline V gives CDR1 MGHDK, CDR2 SYGVNS.

The J gene is TRBJ1-2, the V gene TRBV19; the match to TRBD1 covers 9 bases. Germline CDR1 reads LNHDA; CDR2 reads SQIVND (reference sequence). J gave up 4 bases and V 7 bases, and 7 bases lay outside the gene matches. CDR3 length: 14 residues. In nucleotides, the CDR3 is TGTGCCAGTACCCGGACAGGGGTACCCTATGGCTACACCTTC. It specifies CASTRTGVPYGYTF.

This chain links TRBV5-4 with TRBJ2-5; the match to TRBD2 covers 13 bases. Germline values: CDR1 SGHNT, CDR2 YYREEE (reference sequence). This CDR3 region has 16 residues. Trimming took 3 bases from V and 5 from J; bases not matched to a gene: 7. This CDR3 is CASSSIRTSGSETQYF. In DNA, the CDR3 is TGTGCCAGCAGCTCAATTCGGACTAGCGGGAGCGAGACCCAGTACTTC.

V gene TRBV6-4 combines with J gene TRBJ2-5; TRBD2 agrees at 10 bases. Per the germline V gene, CDR1 is MRHNA and CDR2 is SNTAGT. The V gene end was trimmed by 3 bases and the J gene end by 1 base; junction bases not matched to a gene: 2. The CDR3 runs 15 residues. The CDR3 DNA sequence: TGTGCCAGCAGTGAAACTAGCGGGACCCAAGAGACCCAGTACTTC. Protein product: CASSETSGTQETQYF.

The chain links TRBV10-3 to TRBJ2-1; either TRBD1 or TRBD2 may supply D (9 bases each). Trimming left V 7 bases short and J 6 bases short, with 25 bases between. The CDR3 sequence is 17 residues long. Germline V gene lookup returns CDR1 ENHRY and CDR2 SYGVKD. CDR3 DNA sequence: TGTGCCATCACGGGACAGGGTCAACTAGCGGGCCTCAATGAGCAGTTCTTC. Translating gives CAITGQGQLAGLNEQFF.

The chain is built from TRBV29-1 and TRBJ2-7; 8 bases match TRBD1. Germline V gene sequence: CDR1 SQVTM, CDR2 ANQGSEA. The CDR3 is made up of 13 amino acids. Unmatched junction bases numbered 4, after V lost 4 bases and J lost 2 bases. The CDR3 region is CSVGGQGAYEQYF. DNA of the CDR3: TGCAGCGTTGGCGGACAGGGAGCCTACGAGCAGTACTTC.

V is TRBV4-1 and J is TRBJ1-1; D may be TRBD1 (6 bases). V lost 0 bases and J lost 2, with 10 bases in between. CDR1 is MGHRA, CDR2 YSYEKL, per germline. The CDR3 contains 15 residues. The DNA for the CDR3 is TGCGCCAGCAGCCAAGATCAGGGGTCCAACACTGAAGCTTTCTTT. Its protein is CASSQDQGSNTEAFF.

The gene calls are TRBV13 and TRBJ1-6; the D gene is possibly TRBD1 (5 bases). Deletions cut 5 bases from V and 7 bases from J, with 9 bases between. This CDR3 is 13 amino acids long. Germline CDR1 reads PRHDT; CDR2 reads FYEKMQ (reference sequence). The CDR3 loop reads CASSTQGNSPLHF. For the CDR3, the DNA is TGTGCCAGCAGCACCCAGGGAAATTCACCCCTCCACTTT.

The chain combines TRBV30 with TRBJ2-3, with a weak D call TRBD1 (6 bases). CDR1 is GTSNPN and CDR2 is SVGIG in the germline V gene (reference sequence). This CDR3 contains 13 residues. V lost 1 base, J lost 4 bases, and 9 bases lay in between. The CDR3 protein is CAWSARTADTQYF. The DNA of the CDR3 is TGTGCCTGGAGTGCTCGGACAGCAGATACGCAGTATTTT.

The V gene is TRBV29-1, the J gene TRBJ1-1, with TRBD1 as a possible D gene (6 bases). Germline values: CDR1 SQVTM, CDR2 ANQGSEA. The V gene lost 4 bases and the J gene lost 4 bases, with 19 bases spanning the gap. This CDR3 spans 15 amino acids. The CDR3 nucleotides read TGCAGCGTTGGAGATTCACCACAGGGCGGCACTGAAGCTTTCTTT. This translates into CSVGDSPQGGTEAFF.

This chain connects TRBV5-4 to TRBJ1-1, with D tentatively TRBD1 (6 bases). CDR3 length: 14 residues. The germline V gene encodes CDR1 SGHNT and CDR2 YYREEE (reference sequence). The V end was cut by 6 bases, the J end by 5 bases, with 17 bases between. The DNA for the CDR3 is TGTGCCAGCAACACAGAACAGGGTGGTACTGAAGCTTTCTTT. Protein sequence: CASNTEQGGTEAFF.

J is TRBJ1-1 and V is TRBV12-2. TRBV12-2 is classified as a pseudogene. This CDR3 contains 16 residues. This CDR3 is CASRLAGGCCNTEAFF. CDR3 nucleotide sequence: TGTGCAAGTCGCTTAGCGGGGGGATGCTGTAACACTGAAGCTTTCTTT.

The gene calls are TRBV30 and TRBJ1-3, with no clear D. The germline V gene encodes CDR1 GTSNPN and CDR2 SVGIG (reference sequence). V was shortened by 5 bases and J by 2 bases, with 10 bases between the two germline ends. The CDR3 length is 13 residues. The CDR3 region is CAWGRGTGNTIYF. The CDR3 region has the DNA TGTGCCTGGGGTCGTGGCACTGGAAACACCATATATTTT.

V gene TRBV18 combines with J gene TRBJ1-1; D gene ambiguous. Germline V gives CDR1 KGHSH, CDR2 LQKENI. This CDR3 has 13 residues. Trimming stripped 4 bases from V and 2 bases from J, with 8 bases between. CDR3 region: CASSRGGNTEAFF. The DNA of the CDR3 is TGTGCCAGCTCACGGGGAGGCAACACTGAAGCTTTCTTT.

This CDR3 reads CSVNTGGRYEQYF. CDR3 coding DNA: TGCAGCGTTAACACAGGGGGCAGGTACGAGCAGTACTTC. The rearrangement uses TRBV29-1 and TRBJ2-7; 9 bases line up with TRBD1. V dropped 5 bases and J dropped 4; count of bases not matched to a gene: 6. The length of the CDR3 is 13 residues. Germline V gives CDR1 SQVTM, CDR2 ANQGSEA.

J is TRBJ2-1 and V is TRBV5-1; 7 positions match TRBD2. The CDR3 totals 16 residues. V trimming: 2 bases; J trimming: 2 bases; junction bases outside the gene matches: 7. The V gene's germline CDR1 is SGHRS and CDR2 YFSETQ. CDR3 loop: CASSFQAGVTYNEQFF. As DNA, the CDR3 is TGCGCCAGCAGCTTTCAGGCGGGAGTAACCTACAATGAGCAGTTCTTC. Supplemented by reference TRBV5-1 and TRBJ2-1, the full variable domain reads KAGVTQTPRYLIKTRGQQVTLSCSPISGHRSVSWYQQTPGQGLQFLFEYFSETQRNKGNFPGRFSGRQFSNSRSEMNVSTLELGDSALYLCASSFQAGVTYNEQFFGPGTRLTVL.

This chain connects TRBV28 to TRBJ2-7; TRBD2 matches 10 bases. Trimming at V came to 6 bases and at J to 2 bases, leaving 7 bases not matched to a gene. The V gene's germline CDR1 is MDHEN and CDR2 SYDVKM. This CDR3 region has 15 residues. CDR3 sequence reads: CASSNPSGRAYEQYF. DNA for the CDR3: TGTGCCAGCAGCAACCCGAGCGGGAGGGCCTACGAGCAGTACTTC.

The count of this clone is one. The gene calls are TRBV6-5 and TRBJ2-7; perhaps TRBD1 as D (6 bases). The CDR3 length is 13 residues. CDR1 and CDR2 from the germline V gene are MNHEY and SVGAGI. V lost 6 bases and J 3 bases, leaving 12 bases between the germline ends. CDR3 sequence: CASRRYRDYEQYF. The CDR3 DNA follows: TGTGCCAGCAGACGGTACAGGGACTACGAGCAGTACTTC.

The V gene is TRBV5-1, the J gene TRBJ2-7; D might be TRBD2 (5 bases). CDR3 size: 14 residues. The germline V gene encodes CDR1 SGHRS and CDR2 YFSETQ. Between the trimmed V and J ends, which lost 0 bases and 2 bases, there was a span of 9 bases. CDR3 sequence (DNA): TGCGCCAGCAGCTTGGCCGCCGGGACCTACGAGCAGTACTTC. It yields the protein CASSLAAGTYEQYF.

This clone was counted once. The chain links TRBV5-1 to TRBJ2-3; D not certain. Germline V gene sequence: CDR1 SGHRS, CDR2 YFSETQ. Trimming took off 0 bases at V and 1 base at J, with 9 bases between the two ends. CDR3 length: 15 residues. CDR3 region: CASSLGLRGTDTQYF. CDR3 coding DNA: TGCGCCAGCAGCTTGGGACTGCGTGGCACAGATACGCAGTATTTT.